The rows below give T cell receptor beta chains drawn from one sample of a study of T cell repertoires in cytomegalovirus infection. TCRdb ran MiXCR on the reads and lists one entry per CDR3 protein. The repertoire consists of some 320,000 distinct CDR3 sequences, with more than 8% occurring once and the leading ten covering about 4.5%. The sequenced sample was PBMCs. All receptors derive from a human donor in good health (CMV status not recorded). Some clones in this sample may be carry-over from other donors' samples. The CDR3 runs from the conserved cysteine through the conserved F or W. The D gene is left open where the match is weak. Clone size is shown for a subset of rows, as once, few, many or a class of expanded clone.

abundance	v_gene	j_gene	d_gene	CDR3aa	CDR3nt
.	TRBV12-3/TRBV12-4	TRBJ2-7	.	CASSPQGTEFSYEQYF	TGTGCCAGCAGTCCCCAAGGGACCGAGTTCTCCTACGAGCAGTACTTC
.	TRBV4-1	TRBJ1-1	.	CASSQGTANTEAFF	TGCGCCAGCAGCCAAGGGACGGCCAACACTGAAGCTTTCTTT
few	TRBV7-9	TRBJ1-4	TRBD1	CASSLLQRQGEKLFF	TGTGCCAGCAGCTTACTGCAGAGACAGGGTGAAAAACTGTTTTTT
many	TRBV4-3	TRBJ2-3	TRBD2	CASSPRTSGVATDTQYF	TGCGCCAGCAGCCCCCGGACTAGCGGGGTAGCCACAGATACGCAGTATTTT
many	TRBV14	TRBJ1-1	.	CASSGDLNTEAFF	TGTGCCAGCAGCGGGGACTTGAACACTGAAGCTTTCTTT
many	TRBV7-9	TRBJ2-5	.	CASSLAGGFETQYF	TGTGCCAGCAGCTTAGCGGGGGGCTTCGAGACCCAGTACTTC
many	TRBV11-1	TRBJ2-1	TRBD1	CASSLGPGQGWDNEQFF	TGTGCCAGCAGCCTAGGTCCGGGACAGGGCTGGGACAATGAGCAGTTCTTC
few	TRBV10-3	TRBJ2-5	TRBD2	CAISPGLAGGHETQYF	TGTGCCATCAGCCCTGGACTAGCGGGGGGGCATGAGACCCAGTACTTC
many	TRBV7-9	TRBJ2-2	TRBD1	CASSVMTGWAGELFF	TGTGCCAGCAGCGTTATGACAGGGTGGGCCGGGGAGCTGTTTTTT
many	TRBV20-1	TRBJ1-1	.	CSARASNTEAFF	TGCAGTGCTAGAGCGTCGAACACTGAAGCTTTCTTT
many	TRBV7-6	TRBJ2-1	TRBD2	CASSPLQTSGAYNEQFF	TGTGCCAGCAGCCCCTTGCAGACTAGCGGGGCTTACAATGAGCAGTTCTTC
many	TRBV28	TRBJ2-1	TRBD2	CASSLSATGRGEQFF	TGTGCCAGCAGTTTATCGGCCACTGGGAGGGGAGAGCAGTTCTTC
many	TRBV7-2	TRBJ2-1	TRBD2	CASSLWTSGGAVSEQFF	TGTGCCAGCAGCCTCTGGACTAGCGGGGGGGCGGTGAGTGAGCAGTTCTTC
many	TRBV27	TRBJ1-2	TRBD1	CASYRGGSGYTF	TGTGCCAGCTACAGGGGAGGTTCAGGCTACACCTTC
many	TRBV7-2	TRBJ1-2	TRBD1	CASSHWERWDRGGWGYTF	TGTGCCAGCAGCCATTGGGAGAGGTGGGACAGAGGGGGCTGGGGCTACACCTTC
many	TRBV5-6	TRBJ1-2	TRBD1	CASSLFSTGGNYGYTF	TGTGCCAGCAGCTTGTTTTCGACAGGGGGGAACTATGGCTACACCTTC
many	TRBV7-2	TRBJ2-7	.	CASRIGGREFPYEQYF	TGTGCCTCCAGGATCGGCGGGCGTGAATTCCCCTACGAGCAGTACTTC
many	TRBV7-2	TRBJ2-7	.	CASSAQEVGEQYF	TGTGCCAGCAGCGCTCAGGAGGTCGGAGAGCAGTACTTC
.	TRBV4-3	TRBJ1-5	.	CASSQDPSGQPQHF	TGCGCCAGCAGCCAAGATCCGAGCGGTCAGCCCCAGCATTTT
many	TRBV7-2	TRBJ2-6	TRBD1	CASSPPPGTGGASRGANVLTF	TGTGCCAGCAGCCCGCCCCCCGGGACAGGGGGCGCGAGTCGAGGGGCCAACGTCCTGACTTTC
many	TRBV6-6	TRBJ1-5	.	CASSSVRGAQQPQHF	TGTGCCAGCAGTTCTGTCAGGGGCGCCCAACAGCCCCAGCATTTT
.	TRBV5-5	TRBJ2-1	.	CASSLGPPQVTGEQFF	TGTGCCAGCAGCTTGGGACCCCCCCAGGTAACCGGTGAGCAGTTCTTC
few	TRBV15	TRBJ2-5	TRBD1	CATAGGGPRETQYF	TGTGCCACCGCAGGGGGCGGACCTCGGGAGACCCAGTACTTC
many	TRBV7-2	TRBJ1-5	.	CASSLRGRGGSNQPQHF	TGTGCCAGCAGCTTGAGGGGGAGAGGTGGTAGCAATCAGCCCCAGCATTTT
few	TRBV25-1	TRBJ2-2	.	CASSGAPRGKLFF	TGTGCCAGCAGTGGAGCCCCCCGGGGGAAGCTGTTTTTT
.	TRBV7-6	TRBJ2-1	TRBD1	CASSPFDQGDEQFF	TGTGCCAGCAGCCCCTTCGACCAGGGGGATGAGCAGTTCTTC
few	TRBV6-2/TRBV6-3	TRBJ1-5	.	CASTPGGPQPQHF	TGTGCCAGCACCCCCGGGGGGCCTCAGCCCCAGCATTTT
.	TRBV18	TRBJ1-1	.	CASSRPPGAEAFF	TGTGCCAGCTCACGTCCGCCGGGGGCTGAAGCTTTCTTT
many	TRBV2	TRBJ2-3	TRBD2	CASSEVGLGSADTQYF	TGTGCCAGCAGTGAGGTCGGACTAGGGTCCGCAGATACGCAGTATTTT
.	TRBV7-2	TRBJ1-2	.	CASSPNRALANYGYTF	TGTGCCAGCAGCCCAAACCGTGCCTTAGCTAACTATGGCTACACCTTC
many	TRBV7-2	TRBJ1-3	.	CASSPSGRSGNTIYF	TGTGCCAGCAGCCCTTCGGGGAGATCTGGAAACACCATATATTTT
.	TRBV30	TRBJ2-5	.	CAGTGEETQYF	TGTGCCGGCACCGGGGAAGAGACCCAGTACTTC
.	TRBV6-4	TRBJ2-1	TRBD2	CASKELAGGPYNEQFF	TGTGCCAGCAAAGAACTAGCGGGGGGTCCTTACAATGAGCAGTTCTTC
few	TRBV27	TRBJ1-1	.	CASSLVRANTEAFF	TGTGCCAGCAGTTTAGTCCGGGCGAACACTGAAGCTTTCTTT
few	TRBV7-6	TRBJ2-5	.	CASSQKRRGETQYF	TGTGCCAGCAGCCAGAAGAGGAGGGGAGAGACCCAGTACTTC
many	TRBV4-1	TRBJ2-1	.	CASSQVEGGALGEQFF	TGCGCCAGCAGCCAAGTCGAAGGCGGGGCGCTTGGAGAGCAGTTCTTC
.	TRBV7-2	TRBJ2-5	.	CASRKGGRETQYF	TGTGCCAGCAGAAAGGGAGGCCGGGAGACCCAGTACTTC
.	TRBV19	TRBJ1-5	.	CASLKGLPSNQPQHF	TGTGCCAGTTTGAAAGGGTTACCTAGCAATCAGCCCCAGCATTTT
many	TRBV7-6	TRBJ2-7	.	CASFKRSHEQYF	TGTGCCAGCTTCAAAAGGTCTCACGAGCAGTACTTC
.	TRBV25-1	TRBJ1-1	TRBD1	CASSRQGVMNTEAFF	TGTGCCAGCAGCCGACAGGGGGTAATGAACACTGAAGCTTTCTTT
many	TRBV7-2	TRBJ1-1	TRBD1	CASSPRGGQWSRGTEAFF	TGTGCCAGCAGCCCCCGAGGGGGACAGTGGTCGCGGGGGACTGAAGCTTTCTTT
.	TRBV5-6	TRBJ1-3	.	CASSLRQSGTSGNTIYF	TGTGCCAGCAGCTTGCGGCAGTCCGGGACTTCTGGAAACACCATATATTTT
many	TRBV6-2/TRBV6-3	TRBJ1-5	TRBD1	CATGQGRQPQHF	TGTGCCACCGGACAGGGACGGCAGCCCCAGCATTTT
many	TRBV12-3/TRBV12-4	TRBJ2-3	TRBD1	CASSFYRGQGDTQYF	TGTGCCAGCAGTTTCTACAGGGGGCAAGGAGATACGCAGTATTTT
many	TRBV28	TRBJ2-1	TRBD2	CYDSGRAGPSSYNEQFF	TGCTATGATAGCGGGAGGGCCGGCCCGAGCTCCTACAATGAGCAGTTCTTC
few	TRBV20-1	TRBJ1-6	TRBD1	CSARTTGGFSYNSPLHF	TGCAGTGCTAGAACGACAGGGGGCTTCTCCTATAATTCACCCCTCCACTTT
few	TRBV29-1	TRBJ2-1	.	CSARWMGDNEQFF	TGCAGCGCCCGGTGGATGGGGGACAATGAGCAGTTCTTC
many	TRBV12-3/TRBV12-4	TRBJ2-1	.	CASSLGMGHNEQFF	TGTGCCAGCAGTCTGGGAATGGGCCACAATGAGCAGTTCTTC
.	TRBV12-3/TRBV12-4	TRBJ2-7	.	CASSLGRNSYEQYF	TGTGCCAGCAGTCTCGGCCGGAACTCCTACGAGCAGTACTTC
many	TRBV7-2	TRBJ1-1	TRBD1	CASSLARGQGAWGAEAFF	TGTGCCAGCAGCTTAGCTAGAGGACAGGGGGCGTGGGGCGCTGAAGCTTTCTTT
many	TRBV12-3/TRBV12-4	TRBJ1-2	.	CASSPLDRPYGYTF	TGTGCCAGCAGTCCACTTGACAGACCCTATGGCTACACCTTC
.	TRBV7-9	TRBJ2-7	.	CASSNPLEQYF	TGTGCCAGCAGCAACCCCCTCGAGCAGTACTTC
.	TRBV6-2/TRBV6-3	TRBJ2-1	.	CASSYGVTEQFF	TGTGCCAGCAGTTACGGTGTGACTGAGCAGTTCTTC
few	TRBV20-1	TRBJ2-5	TRBD2	CSATLAGGPRETQYF	TGCAGTGCTACCCTAGCGGGGGGCCCCCGGGAGACCCAGTACTTC